This T cell receptor (beta chain) was identified in a study of T cells in Graves' hyperthyroidism and ophthalmopathy. Amplified regions were TCR beta CDR3 sequences from RNA transcripts. An initial round of RT-PCR targeting the TCR CDR3 relied on the HTBI primer set. From the multiplex PCR reads, TCRdb called clonotypes with MiXCR, one entry per CDR3 protein. The data hold approximately 690,000 distinct CDR3 sequences, with roughly 20% observed a single time. This clonotype has a single count. Its antigen is still unknown. Mismatch with germline at one junction end may stem from a read error. The study excluded patients with uncontrolled infection, other autoimmune disease, pregnancy or lactation. Per germline, CDR1 SGHAT and CDR2 FQNNGV. The CDR3 is 19 residues long. Study-wide points: Most thyroid-expanded clonotypes above 0.001 were also found in blood.

The TCR sequence derives from a man under 40 with Graves' ophthalmopathy. Sequencing was performed on blood. The V call is TRBV11-2, the J call TRBJ2-1; 11 bases are a match to TRBD2. CDR3 protein: CASSLVRLAGRGPYNGQFF. For the CDR3, the DNA is TGTGCCAGCAGCTTAGTTCGACTAGCGGGAAGGGGGCCCTACAATGGGCAGTTCTTC.